Below are 27 T cell receptor beta chains sequenced from a single sample in a study of PD-1 blockade in classical Hodgkin lymphoma. Libraries were prepared by immunoSEQ multiplex PCR; TCRdb keeps only in-frame clonotypes and omits some of them. The sample includes fewer than 5,000 clones, about 64% of them seen just once. As to time point: cycle 4 day 1 (C4D1), after less than 7 weeks of nivolumab. There was relapse after autologous stem cell transplantation in every patient, and there was variation in brentuximab vedotin exposure. This sample comprised peripheral blood mononuclear cells (PBMCs), obtained before the fourth cycle of nivolumab. Receptors originate from a human donor with classical Hodgkin lymphoma.

V usage is TRBV28 and J usage is TRBJ2-7; the D call may be TRBD1 or TRBD2 (5 bases each). The V and J ends lost 1 base and 2 bases respectively, with 24 bases between them. CDR1 MDHEN and CDR2 SYDVKM come from the germline V gene. The CDR3 is 19 amino acids. The CDR3 loop reads CASSLYGGSLGPRTYEQYF. The CDR3 nucleotides are TGTGCCAGCAGTTTATATGGTGGTAGCTTGGGACCTAGAACCTACGAGCAGTACTTC. Using reference TRBV28 and TRBJ2-7 for the parts outside the CDR3, the full variable domain is DVKVTQSSRYLVKRTGEKVFLECVQDMDHENMFWYRQDPGLGLRLIYFSYDVKMKEKGDIPEGYSVSREKKERFSLILESASTNQTSMYLCASSLYGGSLGPRTYEQYFGPGTRLTVT.

The V gene is TRBV30, the J gene TRBJ2-5, with 9 bases matching TRBD1. V dropped 2 bases and J dropped 5; count of bases not matched to a gene: 9. Germline-derived CDR1 and CDR2 are GTSNPN and SVGIG (reference sequence). The CDR3 has 15 amino acids. The CDR3 loop reads CAWSQWDRVRETQYF. The CDR3 coding sequence is TGTGCCTGGAGTCAGTGGGACAGGGTAAGGGAGACCCAGTACTTC. Using reference TRBV30 and TRBJ2-5 for the parts outside the CDR3, the full variable domain is SQTIHQWPATLVQPVGSPLSLECTVEGTSNPNLYWYRQAAGRGLQLLFYSVGIGQISSEVPQNLSASRPQDRQFILSSKKLLLSDSGFYLCAWSQWDRVRETQYFGPGTRLLVL.

This chain connects TRBV30 to TRBJ2-1; no reliable D call. Germline CDR1 reads GTSNPN; CDR2 reads SVGIG (reference sequence). The length of the CDR3 is 12 residues. The V and J ends lost 1 base and 6 bases respectively, with 7 bases between them. CDR3 region: CAWSERRNEQFF. DNA for the CDR3: TGTGCCTGGAGTGAGAGGCGCAATGAGCAGTTCTTC.

V is TRBV7-2 and J is TRBJ2-1, with 8 bases lining up with TRBD2. V lost 1 base and J lost 4; bases outside the gene matches: 6. The CDR3 extends over 16 amino acids. Per germline, CDR1 SGHTA and CDR2 FQGNSA. The CDR3 sequence is CASSLETGGSYNEQFF. DNA for the CDR3: TGTGCCAGCAGCTTAGAAACGGGAGGGTCTTACAATGAGCAGTTCTTC.

This sequence joins TRBV5-1 and TRBJ2-1; 10 nucleotides align to TRBD1. The CDR3 spans 14 residues. J gave up 8 bases and V 5 bases, and 7 bases lay outside the gene matches. The V gene's germline CDR1 is SGHRS and CDR2 YFSETQ. The CDR3 sequence: CASSDGTGVYEQFF. The DNA for the CDR3 is TGCGCCAGCAGTGACGGGACAGGGGTCTATGAGCAGTTCTTC. Drawing the rest from reference TRBV5-1 and TRBJ2-1, the complete variable domain is KAGVTQTPRYLIKTRGQQVTLSCSPISGHRSVSWYQQTPGQGLQFLFEYFSETQRNKGNFPGRFSGRQFSNSRSEMNVSTLELGDSALYLCASSDGTGVYEQFFGPGTRLTVL.

The V gene is TRBV6-6, the J gene TRBJ2-3; D is ambiguous. This CDR3 is built from 15 residues. The V end lost 2 bases, the J end lost 6 bases, and 15 bases lay between the germline ends. CDR1 is MNHNY and CDR2 is SVGAGI in the germline V gene (reference sequence). CDR3 region: CASSYADTPGDTQYF. CDR3 DNA: TGTGCCAGCAGTTACGCTGACACGCCTGGGGATACGCAGTATTTT.

The chain recombines TRBV10-3 with TRBJ1-2; D gene unclear. Germline V gene lookup returns CDR1 ENHRY and CDR2 SYGVKD. The CDR3 consists of 12 residues. V was shortened by 3 bases and J by 1 base, with 3 bases between the two germline ends. Written as DNA, the CDR3 is TGTGCCATCAGTGACAGTAACTATGGCTACACCTTC. This translates into CAISDSNYGYTF.

The rearrangement uses TRBV2 and TRBJ2-5, with D unclear. Deletions cut 1 base from V and 2 bases from J, with 8 bases between. Germline V gene data show CDR1 as SNHLY and CDR2 as FYNNEI. This CDR3 has 14 amino acids. For the CDR3, the DNA is TGTGCCAGCAGTGAAGACAGAGTACAAGAGACCCAGTACTTC. It yields the protein CASSEDRVQETQYF.

The gene calls are TRBV6-4 and TRBJ1-2; D perhaps matches TRBD1 (6 bases). The V end was cut by 5 bases, the J end by 3 bases, with 16 bases between. The CDR3 length is 15 residues. Germline V gives CDR1 MRHNA, CDR2 SNTAGT. Written as DNA, the CDR3 is TGTGCCAGCAGTTTCCGACAGGCCGATCACTATGGCTACACCTTC. Protein: CASSFRQADHYGYTF.

With respect to this clone: One end of the junction fails to match germline, which may point to a read error. The chain is built from TRBV4-2 and TRBJ2-3; D may be TRBD2 (6 bases). Germline CDR1 LGHNA, CDR2 YNFKEQ. There are 14 residues in the CDR3. CDR3 sequence reads: CASSQDFGGVQRRF. CDR3 DNA: TGTGCCAGCAGCCAAGATTTCGGGGGTGTTCAGCGTCGTTTT.

This chain links TRBV6-6 with TRBJ1-2; D is undetermined. This CDR3 spans 13 amino acids. Trimming pared 6 bases from V and 6 bases from J, leaving 14 bases between. Per the germline V gene, CDR1 is MNHNY and CDR2 is SVGAGI (reference sequence). The CDR3 DNA follows: TGTGCCAGCAGCCCTCCCAGGAGTGATGGCTACACCTTC. Protein sequence: CASSPPRSDGYTF.

The V call is TRBV29-1, the J call TRBJ2-2, with 11 bases matching TRBD1. Germline CDR1 and CDR2: SQVTM and ANQGSEA. The CDR3 sequence is 15 residues long. Trimming removed 6 bases from V and 5 bases from J; junction bases left unmatched: 8. CDR3 amino acids: CSVKADRGLTGELFF. In DNA form, the CDR3 reads TGCAGCGTGAAGGCGGACAGGGGGCTGACCGGGGAGCTGTTTTTT.

V gene TRBV18 combines with J gene TRBJ1-5; 9 bases match TRBD1. The germline CDR1 and CDR2 sequences are KGHSH and LQKENI. After removal of 6 bases from V and 4 bases from J, the junction contained 7 bases not matched to a gene. The CDR3 is 15 amino acids. The CDR3 reads CASSDTGGFNQPQHF. In nucleotides, the CDR3 is TGTGCCAGCTCCGATACAGGGGGCTTTAATCAGCCCCAGCATTTT.

CDR3 loop: CASGRGRFETQYF. CDR3 in DNA: TGTGCTAGCGGCCGGGGCCGATTCGAGACCCAGTACTTC. The chain is built from TRBV7-7 and TRBJ2-5; a possible D gene is TRBD2 (6 bases). The CDR3 has 13 amino acids. The V gene's germline CDR1 is SSHAT and CDR2 FNYEAQ (reference sequence).

The V gene is TRBV19, the J gene TRBJ2-7, with a weak D call TRBD2 (6 bases). Germline assignment: CDR1 LNHDA and CDR2 SQIVND (reference sequence). The CDR3 runs to 13 residues. Between the trimmed V and J ends, which lost 5 bases and 5 bases, there was a span of 13 bases. In DNA, the CDR3 is TGTGCCAGTAGTGCGGGGTGGCGTGACGAGCAGTACTTC. Protein sequence: CASSAGWRDEQYF.

V is TRBV28 and J is TRBJ2-7; TRBD2 matches at 7 bases. The CDR3 length is 14 residues. J was trimmed by 3 bases and V by 5 bases; bases with no gene match: 7. CDR1 and CDR2 (germline): MDHEN, SYDVKM. CDR3: CASSSALAVYEQYF. In DNA form, the CDR3 reads TGTGCCAGCAGTAGCGCCCTAGCGGTCTACGAGCAGTACTTC.

This chain links TRBV28 with TRBJ2-1, with D possibly matching TRBD2 (6 bases). The germline V gene has CDR1 MDHEN and CDR2 SYDVKM. This CDR3 has 16 amino acids. Trimming pared 5 bases from V and 8 bases from J, leaving 22 bases between. The CDR3 loop is CASSERVLARGDEQFF. CDR3 coding DNA: TGTGCCAGCAGTGAGAGGGTACTAGCCAGAGGGGATGAGCAGTTCTTC.

The gene calls are TRBV7-2 and TRBJ2-1; no reliable D call. Trimming cost V 1 base and J 1 base, with 8 bases left between them. CDR3 length: 15 residues. CDR1 is SGHTA and CDR2 is FQGNSA in the germline V gene. CDR3 sequence: CASSLGARSYNEQFF. DNA of the CDR3: TGTGCCAGCAGCTTAGGGGCTCGATCCTACAATGAGCAGTTCTTC.

The V call is TRBV6-5, the J call TRBJ2-7; D ambiguous. Germline assignment: CDR1 MNHEY and CDR2 SVGAGI. Deletions cut 5 bases from V and 1 base from J, with 12 bases between. CDR3 length equals 14 residues. In nucleotides, the CDR3 is TGTGCCAGCAGTGAGGTCTTTACGTCCTACGAGCAGTACTTC. It encodes CASSEVFTSYEQYF.

The chain combines TRBV11-2 with TRBJ2-7, with a possible D match to TRBD2 (6 bases). Germline V CDR1 and CDR2: SGHAT, FQNNGV. The CDR3 runs to 15 residues. With 5 bases removed from V and 4 bases from J, the gap between germline ends came to 18 bases. CDR3 residues: CASSPPGTGVYEQYF. The CDR3 DNA reads TGTGCCAGCAGCCCACCCGGGACTGGGGTATACGAGCAGTACTTC. The entire variable domain, with the rest obtained from reference TRBV11-2 and TRBJ2-7, is as follows: EAGVAQSPRYKIIEKRQSVAFWCNPISGHATLYWYQQILGQGPKLLIQFQNNGVVDDSQLPKDRFSAERLKGVDSTLKIQPAKLEDSAVYLCASSPPGTGVYEQYFGPGTRLTVT.

The chain is built from TRBV6-6 and TRBJ2-7; D is perhaps TRBD1 (6 bases). The ends were cut back, 3 bases at V and 0 bases at J, with 9 bases in the middle. The CDR3 extends over 14 amino acids. The germline V gene encodes CDR1 MNHNY and CDR2 SVGAGI (reference sequence). The CDR3 region is CASSYGQNSYEQYF. CDR3 nucleotides: TGTGCCAGCAGTTATGGACAGAACTCCTACGAGCAGTACTTC.

The rearrangement uses TRBV7-9 and TRBJ2-3; D is unresolved. Germline-derived CDR1 and CDR2 are SEHNR and FQNEAQ (reference sequence). The CDR3 runs to 12 residues. V was trimmed by 5 bases and J by 4 bases, leaving 7 bases between them. CDR3 amino acids: CASSPPSDTQYF. The CDR3 region has the DNA TGTGCCAGCAGCCCCCCTTCAGATACGCAGTATTTT.

The chain uses TRBV27 and TRBJ1-2; D ambiguous. Trimming took off 0 bases at V and 4 bases at J, with 6 bases between the two ends. The CDR3 sequence is 13 residues long. Germline CDR1 MNHEY, CDR2 SMNVEV (reference sequence). The CDR3 is CASSLSWGYGYTF. CDR3 sequence (DNA): TGTGCCAGCAGTTTATCTTGGGGCTATGGCTACACCTTC.

This clone was counted a few times. The rearrangement joins TRBV6-5 to TRBJ2-5; 9 positions agree with TRBD2. V lost 5 bases and J lost 4; bases outside the gene matches: 8. Germline V gene sequence: CDR1 MNHEY, CDR2 SVGAGI. The length of the CDR3 is 15 residues. CDR3 sequence: CASSKREAGRETQYF. The CDR3 DNA is TGTGCCAGCAGTAAGCGGGAGGCAGGCCGAGAGACCCAGTACTTC.

This chain links TRBV19 with TRBJ1-5, with TRBD1 matching over 9 bases. This CDR3 has 15 amino acids. Losses at the gene ends were 3 bases for V and 5 bases for J; bases not matched to a gene: 5. Germline V gives CDR1 LNHDA, CDR2 SQIVND (reference sequence). The CDR3 reads CASSMLQGAHQPQHF. In DNA form, the CDR3 reads TGTGCCAGTAGTATGCTACAGGGGGCTCATCAGCCCCAGCATTTT.

CDR3 region: CASSLKPGQGTDTQYF. DNA for the CDR3: TGTGCCAGCAGCCTAAAGCCGGGACAGGGGACAGATACGCAGTATTTT. The chain combines TRBV7-9 with TRBJ2-3; the match to TRBD1 covers 10 bases. V shed 5 bases, J shed 3 bases, and the junction held 8 bases outside the gene matches. CDR3 size: 16 residues. CDR1 is SEHNR and CDR2 is FQNEAQ in the germline V gene (reference sequence).

The chain has TRBV19 and TRBJ2-3; 11 nucleotides match TRBD2. The ends lost 9 bases at V and 2 bases at J; junction bases unmatched: 4. The CDR3 sequence is 14 residues long. The germline gives CDR1 LNHDA, CDR2 SQIVND (reference sequence). This CDR3 reads CASRLAGPTDTQYF. In DNA, the CDR3 is TGTGCCAGCCGACTAGCGGGACCCACAGATACGCAGTATTTT.